The next 8 T cell receptor beta chains were all read from a single sample in a study of beta chain features in type 1 diabetes. Sequenced material consisted of expressed TCRB transcripts (all of the isolated RNA was reverse transcribed). Clones were read by immunoSEQ multiplex PCR, and TCRdb kept only the in-frame ones, dropping some. This repertoire shows more than 300,000 clones, around 7.6% found once; its top ten account for around 0.44%. The sample consisted of central memory CD4+ T cells from blood. The receptors here all came from a woman aged 18-29 years in good health.

This chain joins TRBV10-3 and TRBJ2-3, with TRBD2 identical over 13 bases. In germline, CDR1 is ENHRY, CDR2 SYGVKD. The V and J ends lost 5 bases and 1 base, in that order; junction bases with no gene match: 3. There are 16 residues in the CDR3. CDR3 residues: CAISTGTSGGTDTQYF. CDR3 bases: TGTGCCATCAGTACCGGGACTAGCGGGGGCACAGATACGCAGTATTTT.

There are a few counts of this clone. A far larger clone is one nucleotide away, so this likely arose from a read error. This same CDR3 is encoded by further DNA sequences in the sample. Written as DNA, the CDR3 is TGTGCCAGCAGGGCAATCTACGAGCAGTACTTC. Translated: CASRAIYEQYF. This chain joins TRBV28 and TRBJ2-7; D is unclear. The germline gives CDR1 MDHEN, CDR2 SYDVKM. This CDR3 is 11 amino acids long. V was clipped by 6 bases and J by 3 bases, with 6 bases between them.

This clone was detected ten times or more. V and J are TRBV14 and TRBJ1-1; the match to TRBD1 covers 8 bases. V was pared by 5 bases and J by 1 base, with 6 bases of the junction left unmatched. The CDR3 has 15 residues. The germline V gene encodes CDR1 SGHDN and CDR2 FVKESK. The CDR3 DNA is TGTGCCAGCAGCGAACGGACAGGGACGAACACTGAAGCTTTCTTT. Protein sequence: CASSERTGTNTEAFF.

Only a few counts were recorded for this clone. The chain carries TRBV25-1 and TRBJ1-2, with D possibly TRBD1 on 5 matching bases. The V and J ends lost 5 bases and 8 bases respectively, with 21 bases between them. This CDR3 has 15 residues. Looked up from germline, CDR1 is MGHDK and CDR2 is SYGVNS. The CDR3 protein is CASSPLMGGQGGYTF. CDR3 nucleotide sequence: TGTGCCAGCAGTCCCCTCATGGGTGGGCAGGGCGGCTACACCTTC.

The genes are TRBV29-1 and TRBJ2-5, with 7 bases identical to TRBD2. Germline CDR1 and CDR2: SQVTM and ANQGSEA. The CDR3 has 12 amino acids. V shed 6 bases, J shed 5 bases, and the junction held 6 bases outside the gene matches. CDR3 in amino acids: CSVRTRWETQYF. The CDR3 region has the DNA TGCAGCGTCCGGACTAGATGGGAGACCCAGTACTTC.

This clone has at least ten counts. This chain connects TRBV28 to TRBJ2-3; D is possibly TRBD1 (5 bases). The germline V and J ends were trimmed by 3 bases and 1 base, with 14 bases remaining between them. Germline loops: CDR1 MDHEN, CDR2 SYDVKM. The CDR3 runs 16 residues. CDR3 residues: CASSLGLSARTDTQYF. The CDR3, as DNA: TGTGCCAGCAGTTTGGGGCTAAGCGCCCGCACAGATACGCAGTATTTT.

This clone was recorded a few times. A junction end diverges from the germline sequence, so it may reflect a read error. The chain has TRBV6-1 and TRBJ2-7; TRBD2 is a possible D gene (6 bases). Germline CDR1 MNHNS, CDR2 SASEGT. The CDR3 runs to 14 residues. CDR3 sequence: CAISGTGSSYEQYF. CDR3 sequence (DNA): TGTGCCATCAGTGGGACCGGGAGCTCCTACGAGCAGTACTTC.

The CDR3 nucleotides are TGTGCCAGCAGCTTTTATCTGAACACTGAAGCTTTCTTT. It is translated as CASSFYLNTEAFF. The chain recombines TRBV7-9 with TRBJ1-1; D unclear. The CDR3 has 13 residues. V lost 3 bases, J lost 0 bases, and 5 bases lay in between. CDR1 and CDR2 from the germline V gene are SEHNR and FQNEAQ (reference sequence).